What follows is one T cell receptor beta chain and its context. The sample is drawn from a study of OX40 agonist ivuxolimab in advanced cancers. The CDR3 consists of 13 residues. Per germline, CDR1 LNHDA and CDR2 SQIVND (reference sequence). Deletions cut 4 bases from V and 5 bases from J, with 9 bases between. Some clones are missing from TCRdb's copy, which holds only in-frame ones; the method was immunoSEQ multiplex PCR. The table lists about 15,000 clones, about 81% of them singletons. V gene TRBV19 combines with J gene TRBJ2-1; D not resolved. The material sequenced was CD4+ or CD8+ T cells sorted from blood, taken in a trial of the OX40 agonist ivuxolimab. This TCR was sampled from an adult with an advanced solid tumor such as melanoma, head and neck, liver or kidney cancer. The CDR3: CASSRSFNNEQFF. The CDR3 DNA sequence: TGTGCCAGTAGTAGAAGCTTTAACAATGAGCAGTTCTTC.